This T cell receptor (beta chain) appears in the sequencing data of a study of blood T cell repertoires in COVID-19. Assay: immunoSEQ multiplex PCR; the TCRdb copy retains only in-frame clones and omits some. Among 210,000 or so clones, 83% were seen once, and the ten largest hold roughly 1.3%. Seattle patients were enrolled during active infection and followed longitudinally. The CDR3 is made up of 14 amino acids. Trimming removed 9 bases from V and 1 base from J, with 16 bases in between. From germline, CDR1 is MNHEY and CDR2 SMNVEV (reference sequence). This chain connects TRBV27 to TRBJ2-7; D not resolved. This sequence was found in a woman aged 25 to 39 with COVID-19, enrolled during active disease. Input material: peripheral blood. CDR3 DNA sequence: TGTGCCAGTCTCTCCAGTGAGCGTTCCTACGAGCAGTACTTC. Amino acid sequence: CASLSSERSYEQYF.